These T cell receptor beta chains were read from a single sample in a study of T cell repertoires in cytomegalovirus infection. TCRdb re-derived calls from the reads in MiXCR, one entry per CDR3 protein. In the table there are approximately 200,000 distinct CDR3 sequences, over 20% of which are singletons. The sequencing sample was made of CD8+ T cells from PBMCs. The origin of the receptors is a human donor in good health (CMV status not recorded). Some clones in this sample may be carry-over from other donors' samples. The CDR3 runs from the conserved cysteine through the conserved F or W. The order of the fields is D gene, V gene, J gene, clone size, CDR3 protein, CDR3 DNA. A D gene is named only where the DNA matches it firmly. Size values are once, few and many counts, or a class for expanded clones, and some rows have none.

D gene: .; V gene: TRBV4-1; J gene: TRBJ2-7; clone size: many; CDR3 protein: CASSQDGVTVYGEQYF; CDR3 DNA: TGCGCCAGCAGCCAAGATGGAGTGACAGTCTATGGAGAGCAGTACTTC
D gene: .; V gene: TRBV18; J gene: TRBJ1-5; clone size: few; CDR3 protein: CASSPHKGNQPQHF; CDR3 DNA: TGTGCCAGCTCACCACACAAAGGGAATCAGCCCCAGCATTTT
D gene: .; V gene: TRBV28; J gene: TRBJ1-1; clone size: few; CDR3 protein: CASSLRTDYTEAFF; CDR3 DNA: TGTGCCAGCAGTCTACGGACAGACTACACTGAAGCTTTCTTT
D gene: .; V gene: TRBV20-1; J gene: TRBJ2-5; clone size: .; CDR3 protein: CSASSGDQYF; CDR3 DNA: TGCAGTGCTAGCTCGGGAGACCAGTACTTC
D gene: TRBD2; V gene: TRBV27; J gene: TRBJ2-7; clone size: .; CDR3 protein: CASSGSKRGLNEQYF; CDR3 DNA: TGTGCCAGCAGTGGATCGAAGCGGGGGTTGAACGAGCAGTACTTC
D gene: .; V gene: TRBV7-2; J gene: TRBJ2-7; clone size: many; CDR3 protein: CASSSTVSLLSSYEQYF; CDR3 DNA: TGTGCCAGCAGCTCCACTGTGTCGCTCCTGAGCTCCTACGAGCAGTACTTC
D gene: TRBD2; V gene: TRBV27; J gene: TRBJ2-7; clone size: .; CDR3 protein: CASSLSGGGSPYEQYF; CDR3 DNA: TGTGCCAGCAGTTTATCGGGGGGAGGGTCGCCCTACGAGCAGTACTTC
D gene: .; V gene: TRBV28; J gene: TRBJ1-5; clone size: few; CDR3 protein: CASSFIVLFAIGQPQHF; CDR3 DNA: TGTGCCAGCAGTTTTATAGTCCTTTTTGCGATAGGTCAGCCCCAGCATTTT
D gene: .; V gene: TRBV5-6; J gene: TRBJ2-7; clone size: few; CDR3 protein: CASSWGFEQYF; CDR3 DNA: TGTGCCAGCAGCTGGGGGTTCGAGCAGTACTTC
D gene: .; V gene: TRBV28; J gene: TRBJ2-5; clone size: many; CDR3 protein: CASSLYRREKTQYF; CDR3 DNA: TGTGCCAGCAGTTTATATCGCCGGGAAAAGACCCAGTACTTC
D gene: .; V gene: TRBV20-1; J gene: TRBJ2-5; clone size: .; CDR3 protein: CSARQGGETQYF; CDR3 DNA: TGCAGTGCTAGACAGGGCGGGGAGACCCAGTACTTC
D gene: .; V gene: TRBV12-3/TRBV12-4; J gene: TRBJ1-5; clone size: few; CDR3 protein: CASSSGQSNQPQHF; CDR3 DNA: TGTGCCAGCAGTTCCGGACAAAGCAATCAGCCCCAGCATTTT
D gene: .; V gene: TRBV28; J gene: TRBJ2-7; clone size: many; CDR3 protein: CASIGLSSYEQYF; CDR3 DNA: TGTGCCAGCATCGGGCTAAGCTCCTACGAGCAGTACTTC
D gene: TRBD1; V gene: TRBV15; J gene: TRBJ1-5; clone size: few; CDR3 protein: CATSGQGARQPQHF; CDR3 DNA: TGTGCCACCAGCGGACAGGGGGCGAGACAGCCCCAGCATTTT
D gene: .; V gene: TRBV19; J gene: TRBJ1-1; clone size: few; CDR3 protein: CASSMSGSTEAFF; CDR3 DNA: TGTGCCAGTAGTATGTCCGGGTCGACTGAAGCTTTCTTT
D gene: .; V gene: TRBV2; J gene: TRBJ1-6; clone size: .; CDR3 protein: CASSGMSNSPLHF; CDR3 DNA: TGTGCCAGCAGTGGGATGAGCAATTCACCCCTCCACTTT
D gene: .; V gene: TRBV9; J gene: TRBJ2-7; clone size: many; CDR3 protein: CASSQGTGFIYEQYF; CDR3 DNA: TGTGCCAGCAGCCAGGGAACTGGTTTCATCTACGAGCAGTACTTC
D gene: .; V gene: TRBV20-1; J gene: TRBJ1-2; clone size: few; CDR3 protein: CSATENGYTF; CDR3 DNA: TGCAGTGCTACAGAGAATGGCTACACCTTC
D gene: .; V gene: TRBV12-3/TRBV12-4; J gene: TRBJ1-1; clone size: .; CDR3 protein: CASSLGLAFF; CDR3 DNA: TGTGCCAGCAGTTTGGGGTTGGCTTTCTTT
D gene: .; V gene: TRBV7-9; J gene: TRBJ1-1; clone size: many; CDR3 protein: CASSVIGTEAFF; CDR3 DNA: TGTGCCAGCAGCGTCATTGGGACTGAAGCTTTCTTT
D gene: TRBD2; V gene: TRBV6-2/TRBV6-3; J gene: TRBJ2-7; clone size: .; CDR3 protein: CASSYAGGLYEQYF; CDR3 DNA: TGTGCCAGCAGTTACGCGGGGGGCCTGTACGAGCAGTACTTC
D gene: .; V gene: TRBV9; J gene: TRBJ1-3; clone size: few; CDR3 protein: CASSVGAGPGNTIYF; CDR3 DNA: TGTGCCAGCAGCGTAGGGGCAGGTCCCGGAAACACCATATATTTT
D gene: .; V gene: TRBV14; J gene: TRBJ1-5; clone size: few; CDR3 protein: CASSPHVGDVQPQHF; CDR3 DNA: TGTGCCAGCAGCCCCCATGTAGGGGATGTTCAGCCCCAGCATTTT
D gene: .; V gene: TRBV7-3; J gene: TRBJ2-1; clone size: .; CDR3 protein: CASSGGPSSYNEQFF; CDR3 DNA: TGTGCCAGCAGCGGGGGCCCGAGCTCCTACAATGAGCAGTTCTTC
D gene: TRBD1; V gene: TRBV7-2; J gene: TRBJ2-5; clone size: many; CDR3 protein: CASSLLTGGGTQYF; CDR3 DNA: TGTGCCAGCAGCTTACTAACAGGGGGAGGGACCCAGTACTTC
D gene: TRBD2; V gene: TRBV13; J gene: TRBJ2-3; clone size: few; CDR3 protein: CASSGSGGADTQYF; CDR3 DNA: TGTGCCAGCAGCGGGAGCGGGGGCGCAGATACGCAGTATTTT
D gene: TRBD2; V gene: TRBV2; J gene: TRBJ2-7; clone size: .; CDR3 protein: CASSELLAGEYEQYF; CDR3 DNA: TGTGCCAGCAGTGAACTACTAGCGGGGGAGTACGAGCAGTACTTC
D gene: .; V gene: TRBV20-1; J gene: TRBJ2-1; clone size: few; CDR3 protein: CSARDNGLGFNEQFF; CDR3 DNA: TGCAGTGCTAGAGATAACGGACTGGGCTTTAATGAGCAGTTCTTC
D gene: TRBD2; V gene: TRBV6-2/TRBV6-3; J gene: TRBJ2-1; clone size: .; CDR3 protein: CASTLSGGYNEQFF; CDR3 DNA: TGTGCCAGCACCCTTAGCGGGGGGTACAATGAGCAGTTCTTC
D gene: .; V gene: TRBV7-9; J gene: TRBJ2-1; clone size: many; CDR3 protein: CASSLVSGYNEQFF; CDR3 DNA: TGTGCCAGCAGCTTAGTATCAGGGTACAATGAGCAGTTCTTC
D gene: .; V gene: TRBV11-1; J gene: TRBJ2-1; clone size: few; CDR3 protein: CASTLSVNNEQFF; CDR3 DNA: TGTGCCAGCACCTTATCAGTAAACAATGAGCAGTTCTTC
D gene: TRBD1; V gene: TRBV28; J gene: TRBJ1-2; clone size: .; CDR3 protein: CASSLSKTGNYGNTF; CDR3 DNA: TGTGCCAGCAGTTTATCTAAGACAGGGAACTATGGCAACACCTTC
D gene: TRBD2; V gene: TRBV12-3/TRBV12-4; J gene: TRBJ2-3; clone size: .; CDR3 protein: CASRPSGGASADTQYF; CDR3 DNA: TGTGCCAGCAGGCCTAGCGGGGGGGCCTCGGCAGATACGCAGTATTTT
D gene: TRBD1; V gene: TRBV6-5; J gene: TRBJ1-1; clone size: .; CDR3 protein: CASSYEGAGIEAFF; CDR3 DNA: TGTGCCAGCAGTTACGAGGGGGCTGGGATTGAAGCTTTCTTT
D gene: .; V gene: TRBV5-4; J gene: TRBJ2-2; clone size: few; CDR3 protein: CASSLNDRSVGELFF; CDR3 DNA: TGTGCCAGCAGCTTGAATGACAGGAGTGTCGGGGAGCTGTTTTTT
D gene: .; V gene: TRBV7-8; J gene: TRBJ1-5; clone size: few; CDR3 protein: CASSLNSLGEPQHF; CDR3 DNA: TGTGCCAGCAGCCTCAACAGTTTGGGTGAGCCCCAGCATTTT
D gene: .; V gene: TRBV19; J gene: TRBJ2-1; clone size: few; CDR3 protein: CASSSSPRNQYNEQFF; CDR3 DNA: TGTGCCAGTAGCTCCTCCCCGCGGAATCAATACAATGAGCAGTTCTTC
D gene: TRBD2; V gene: TRBV7-6; J gene: TRBJ2-5; clone size: few; CDR3 protein: CASSPRTSGEETQYF; CDR3 DNA: TGTGCCAGCAGCCCCCGGACTAGCGGGGAGGAGACCCAGTACTTC
D gene: TRBD2; V gene: TRBV14; J gene: TRBJ2-1; clone size: .; CDR3 protein: CASSALAGYQGEQFF; CDR3 DNA: TGTGCCAGCAGCGCACTAGCGGGTTACCAAGGAGAGCAGTTCTTC
D gene: TRBD2; V gene: TRBV2; J gene: TRBJ2-3; clone size: few; CDR3 protein: CASSAPAGGHTDTQYF; CDR3 DNA: TGTGCCAGCAGTGCCCCCGCGGGGGGTCACACAGATACGCAGTATTTT
D gene: .; V gene: TRBV6-5; J gene: TRBJ2-1; clone size: many; CDR3 protein: CASSYPGNNEQFF; CDR3 DNA: TGTGCCAGCAGTTACCCGGGAAACAATGAGCAGTTCTTC
D gene: TRBD2; V gene: TRBV6-1; J gene: TRBJ2-1; clone size: few; CDR3 protein: CASRTGLAAYNEQFF; CDR3 DNA: TGTGCCAGCCGAACGGGACTAGCGGCCTACAATGAGCAGTTCTTC
D gene: .; V gene: TRBV20-1; J gene: TRBJ2-7; clone size: many; CDR3 protein: CSAKDQGRSHEQYF; CDR3 DNA: TGCAGTGCTAAAGATCAGGGAAGGTCCCACGAGCAGTACTTC
D gene: .; V gene: TRBV6-1; J gene: TRBJ1-1; clone size: many; CDR3 protein: CASSEYGGNTEAFF; CDR3 DNA: TGTGCCAGCAGCGAGTATGGGGGGAACACTGAAGCTTTCTTT
D gene: .; V gene: TRBV7-2; J gene: TRBJ2-2; clone size: many; CDR3 protein: CASPGTNTGELFF; CDR3 DNA: TGTGCCAGCCCGGGGACTAACACCGGGGAGCTGTTTTTT
D gene: TRBD1; V gene: TRBV7-2; J gene: TRBJ2-3; clone size: many; CDR3 protein: CASSPPGQDTDTQYF; CDR3 DNA: TGTGCCAGCAGCCCTCCGGGACAGGACACAGATACGCAGTATTTT
D gene: TRBD2; V gene: TRBV20-1; J gene: TRBJ2-3; clone size: .; CDR3 protein: CSSLVAGDTDTQYF; CDR3 DNA: TGCAGTTCGCTAGTAGCGGGGGACACAGATACGCAGTATTTT
D gene: .; V gene: TRBV6-8; J gene: TRBJ2-2; clone size: .; CDR3 protein: CADHTGRGTGELFF; CDR3 DNA: TGTGCCGACCATACAGGGAGGGGGACCGGGGAGCTGTTTTTT
D gene: .; V gene: TRBV14; J gene: TRBJ2-5; clone size: .; CDR3 protein: CASSLLSGETQYF; CDR3 DNA: TGTGCCAGCAGCCTCCTGAGCGGGGAGACCCAGTACTTC
D gene: TRBD2; V gene: TRBV2; J gene: TRBJ2-7; clone size: many; CDR3 protein: CASREGSSGAYEQYF; CDR3 DNA: TGTGCCAGCAGGGAGGGGTCTAGCGGGGCCTACGAGCAGTACTTC
D gene: .; V gene: TRBV28; J gene: TRBJ2-7; clone size: once; CDR3 protein: CASRKTAGYEQYF; CDR3 DNA: TGTGCCAGCAGAAAAACCGCGGGCTACGAGCAGTACTTC
D gene: .; V gene: TRBV20-1; J gene: TRBJ2-2; clone size: .; CDR3 protein: CSATLAEVHTGELFF; CDR3 DNA: TGCAGTGCCACTTTAGCGGAGGTGCACACCGGGGAGCTGTTTTTT
D gene: .; V gene: TRBV7-2; J gene: TRBJ2-3; clone size: .; CDR3 protein: CASSIGSDYRGPTDTQYF; CDR3 DNA: TGTGCCAGCAGCATAGGGTCGGATTACCGCGGTCCCACAGATACGCAGTATTTT
D gene: .; V gene: TRBV6-5; J gene: TRBJ2-7; clone size: few; CDR3 protein: CASSYYRASYEQYF; CDR3 DNA: TGTGCCAGCAGTTACTACAGGGCCTCCTACGAGCAGTACTTC
D gene: .; V gene: TRBV14; J gene: TRBJ2-2; clone size: many; CDR3 protein: CASSQDRLTGELFF; CDR3 DNA: TGTGCCAGCAGCCAAGATCGACTAACCGGGGAGCTGTTTTTT
D gene: .; V gene: TRBV27; J gene: TRBJ2-1; clone size: many; CDR3 protein: CASSFGGVDNEQFF; CDR3 DNA: TGTGCCAGCAGTTTCGGCGGGGTCGACAATGAGCAGTTCTTC
D gene: TRBD2; V gene: TRBV11-2; J gene: TRBJ2-3; clone size: .; CDR3 protein: CASSLDHRERGSTDTQYF; CDR3 DNA: TGTGCCAGCAGCTTAGATCACAGGGAGCGGGGGAGCACAGATACGCAGTATTTT
D gene: TRBD1; V gene: TRBV7-3; J gene: TRBJ2-1; clone size: few; CDR3 protein: CASSLVERTGSYNEQFF; CDR3 DNA: TGTGCCAGCAGCTTAGTCGAGCGGACAGGGTCGTACAATGAGCAGTTCTTC